The next 28 T cell receptor beta chains were all read from a single sample in a study of T-cell reconstitution after alpha-beta-depleted transplantation in children. Preparation of the TCRbeta library involved a method that used unique molecular identifiers. TCRdb passed the PCR reads through MiXCR, listing each CDR3 protein once. The data contain about a million distinct CDR3 sequences, about 26% of them singletons. The sequenced sample was PBMCs, mostly from graft donor cells, obtained 360 days after TCRalphabeta/CD19-depleted stem cell transplant. These receptors originate from a boy under three years old who had a stem cell transplant for SCID, so the T cells may come from the graft donor.

The rearrangement joins TRBV2 to TRBJ2-1, with 12 bases identical to TRBD2. The germline gives CDR1 SNHLY, CDR2 FYNNEI. The CDR3 has 15 amino acids. The junction had 7 bases not matched to a gene; V was cut back by 8 bases and J by 5 bases. The CDR3 region is CASLTSGGLHNEQFF. As DNA, the CDR3 is TGTGCCAGCCTAACTAGCGGGGGGCTACACAATGAGCAGTTCTTC.

This clonotype has ten or more counts. J is TRBJ2-7 and V is TRBV7-9, with D perhaps matching TRBD1 (5 bases). Trimming left V 1 base short and J 0 bases short, with 7 bases between. The CDR3 runs 14 residues. Germline V gene sequence: CDR1 SEHNR, CDR2 FQNEAQ (reference sequence). The CDR3 loop reads CASSLEGVSYEQYF. The CDR3 DNA is TGTGCCAGCAGCTTAGAAGGGGTCTCCTACGAGCAGTACTTC.

The CDR3 bases are TGTGCCAGCTCACCGGGCGAAGGCCCGAGAGCTTTCTTT. Protein product: CASSPGEGPRAFF. The J gene is TRBJ1-1, the V gene TRBV18, with D unresolved. The ends were cut back, 3 bases at V and 10 bases at J, with 15 bases in the middle. Germline CDR1 reads KGHSH; CDR2 reads LQKENI. The CDR3 is made up of 13 amino acids.

The chain couples TRBV7-9 to TRBJ1-5; 7 bases are shared with TRBD1. Trimming removed 4 bases from V and 2 bases from J; junction bases left unmatched: 8. Germline V gene lookup returns CDR1 SEHNR and CDR2 FQNEAQ (reference sequence). This CDR3 is 16 amino acids long. The CDR3 region is CASSSTRQGGNQPQHF. Here the CDR3 DNA reads TGTGCCAGCAGCTCGACAAGACAGGGTGGCAATCAGCCCCAGCATTTT.

This clonotype occurred a few times. The rearrangement uses TRBV7-3 and TRBJ2-1, with unresolved D. The CDR3 sequence is 13 residues long. Germline V CDR1 and CDR2: SGHTA, FQGTGA. Trimming shortened V by 5 bases and J by 8 bases, and 13 bases separated the two germline ends. The CDR3 region is CASSPSVQHEQFF. The CDR3 nucleotides read TGTGCCAGCAGCCCATCGGTGCAGCATGAGCAGTTCTTC.

This clonotype was counted only a few times. The genes are TRBV7-9 and TRBJ2-1, with D perhaps assigned TRBD1 or TRBD2 (6 bases each). V lost 1 base and J 9 bases, leaving 10 bases between the germline ends. In germline, CDR1 is SEHNR, CDR2 FQNEAQ (reference sequence). The CDR3 runs 13 residues. CDR3 sequence: CASSLEGGSEQFF. The CDR3 DNA reads TGTGCCAGCAGCTTAGAGGGGGGATCTGAGCAGTTCTTC.

This chain links TRBV4-1 with TRBJ2-7; TRBD1 matches 7 bases. The V segment lost 3 bases and the J segment 5 bases; nucleotides outside the gene matches: 10. The germline CDR1 and CDR2 sequences are MGHRA and YSYEKL. The CDR3 is made up of 15 amino acids. The CDR3 protein is CASSHPTGNAHEQYF. CDR3 bases: TGCGCCAGCAGCCACCCGACAGGGAACGCCCACGAGCAGTACTTC.

This clonotype was observed a few times. This chain joins TRBV6-2 or TRBV6-3 and TRBJ1-5; D gene unclear. This CDR3 is 15 amino acids long. Between the trimmed V and J ends, which lost 2 bases and 8 bases, there was a span of 16 bases. Germline-derived CDR1 and CDR2 are MNHEY and SVGEGT. CDR3 sequence (DNA): TGTGCCAGCAGTTACGGTGACAAGGTAGATAAGCCCCAGCATTTT. Protein sequence: CASSYGDKVDKPQHF.

This clonotype has more than one count but fewer than ten. The gene calls are TRBV5-1 and TRBJ1-4, with D possibly matching TRBD1 (5 bases). Germline CDR1 and CDR2: SGHRS and YFSETQ. This CDR3 spans 15 amino acids. Trimming left V 1 base short and J 3 bases short, with 10 bases between. CDR3 sequence: CASSLLTAANEKLFF. The CDR3 DNA reads as TGCGCCAGCAGCTTGTTGACAGCCGCTAATGAAAAACTGTTTTTT. The full variable domain, with the rest looked up from reference TRBV5-1 and TRBJ1-4, is KAGVTQTPRYLIKTRGQQVTLSCSPISGHRSVSWYQQTPGQGLQFLFEYFSETQRNKGNFPGRFSGRQFSNSRSEMNVSTLELGDSALYLCASSLLTAANEKLFFGSGTQLSVL.

The chain combines TRBV7-2 with TRBJ2-3, with 14 bases identical to TRBD2. The CDR3 runs 12 residues. Trimming at V came to 7 bases and at J to 15 bases, leaving 6 bases not matched to a gene. Germline V gives CDR1 SGHTA, CDR2 FQGNSA. CDR3 in amino acids: CASTTSGGAFYF. In DNA form, the CDR3 reads TGTGCCAGCACGACTAGCGGGGGGGCCTTTTATTTT.

This sequence joins TRBV20-1 and TRBJ2-3, with 7 bases aligning to TRBD2. This CDR3 spans 15 amino acids. Trimming took 2 bases from V and 0 from J; bases not matched to a gene: 5. Looked up from germline, CDR1 is DFQATT and CDR2 is SNEGSKA (reference sequence). The CDR3 is CSARTRGVSTDTQYF. The DNA for the CDR3 is TGCAGTGCTAGAACTCGGGGGGTCAGCACAGATACGCAGTATTTT.

This clonotype occurred once. The chain has TRBV29-1 and TRBJ2-2; unclear D gene. Germline CDR1 reads SQVTM; CDR2 reads ANQGSEA. The V and J ends lost 4 bases and 0 bases respectively, with 12 bases between them. The CDR3 covers 15 residues. The DNA of the CDR3 is TGCAGCGTTGTATTCGGGTTCGCGAACACCGGGGAGCTGTTTTTT. Translated: CSVVFGFANTGELFF.

This clonotype has only a few counts. The chain is built from TRBV4-1 and TRBJ2-5, with D perhaps TRBD1 (5 bases). The V gene's germline CDR1 is MGHRA and CDR2 YSYEKL. V was trimmed by 0 bases and J by 0 bases, leaving 5 bases between them. CDR3 length: 14 residues. The CDR3 here is CASSQDRDQETQYF. CDR3 in DNA: TGCGCCAGCAGCCAAGACAGGGACCAAGAGACCCAGTACTTC.

The rearrangement joins TRBV20-1 to TRBJ2-4; the D is unclear. Germline CDR1 reads DFQATT; CDR2 reads SNEGSKA (reference sequence). The CDR3 length is 15 residues. V was trimmed by 1 base and J by 6 bases, leaving 16 bases between them. DNA of the CDR3: TGCAGTGCTAGAGGTTCGCGAGTAAATACAAACATTCAGTACTTC. Amino acid sequence: CSARGSRVNTNIQYF.

The sample holds a few counts of this clonotype. J is TRBJ2-1 and V is TRBV4-2; 7 positions agree with TRBD2. CDR3 size: 15 residues. V was clipped by 1 base and J by 5 bases; unmatched bases: 5. Per the germline V gene, CDR1 is LGHNA and CDR2 is YNFKEQ. The CDR3 bases are TGTGCCAGCAGCCAAGCCCAGCGGGGAGACAATGAGCAGTTCTTC. Translation gives CASSQAQRGDNEQFF.

This clonotype was counted many times. J is TRBJ2-1 and V is TRBV28, with D hard to call. The CDR3 is 14 amino acids. V lost 3 bases, J lost 6 bases, and 12 bases lay in between. Germline CDR1 is MDHEN and CDR2 is SYDVKM. CDR3 DNA: TGTGCCAGCAGTTTCGCCCCACAAGGCAATGAGCAGTTCTTC. Protein product: CASSFAPQGNEQFF.

The table lists this clonotype with a few counts. The chain employs TRBV5-1 and TRBJ2-3, with 9 bases that match TRBD1. The trim removed 4 bases at V and 1 base at J, leaving 7 bases unmatched. The CDR3 is 16 residues long. Germline V CDR1 and CDR2: SGHRS, YFSETQ. For the CDR3, the DNA is TGCGCCAGCAGCACCTGGGACAGGGAGGGCACAGATACGCAGTATTTT. As protein: CASSTWDREGTDTQYF. Full variable domain (missing parts from reference TRBV5-1 and TRBJ2-3): KAGVTQTPRYLIKTRGQQVTLSCSPISGHRSVSWYQQTPGQGLQFLFEYFSETQRNKGNFPGRFSGRQFSNSRSEMNVSTLELGDSALYLCASSTWDREGTDTQYFGPGTRLTVL.

This chain links TRBV5-1 with TRBJ2-3; 9 bases fit TRBD2. The germline gives CDR1 SGHRS, CDR2 YFSETQ. The CDR3 contains 16 residues. Trimming at V came to 0 bases and at J to 0 bases, leaving 2 bases not matched to a gene. CDR3 region: CASSLERGASTDTQYF. The DNA of the CDR3 is TGCGCCAGCAGCTTGGAGCGGGGGGCGAGCACAGATACGCAGTATTTT.

The chain combines TRBV29-1 with TRBJ2-3; D gene unclear. The germline V gene has CDR1 SQVTM and CDR2 ANQGSEA. V was shortened by 4 bases and J by 6 bases, with 11 bases between the two germline ends. The CDR3 runs 12 residues. The CDR3, as DNA: TGCAGCGTTGTTCGGTTGGGGGATACGCAGTATTTT. Residues: CSVVRLGDTQYF.

The rearrangement uses TRBV6-1 and TRBJ2-7, with D hard to call. The germline V and J ends were trimmed by 4 bases and 2 bases, with 15 bases remaining between them. The CDR3 has 15 residues. Germline lookup yields CDR1 MNHNS and CDR2 SASEGT. CDR3 nucleotides: TGTGCCAGCAGTGGAGCAACAGCAACAACCTACGAGCAGTACTTC. Encoded protein: CASSGATATTYEQYF.

The chain is built from TRBV6-1 and TRBJ1-1, with a weak D call TRBD1 (5 bases). This CDR3 is built from 13 residues. In germline, CDR1 is MNHNS, CDR2 SASEGT. V was cut by 5 bases and J by 7 bases, with 14 bases left in between. The CDR3 sequence is CASSLFIDSEAFF. The CDR3 DNA sequence: TGTGCCAGCAGTCTCTTTATCGACAGTGAAGCTTTCTTT.

The genes are TRBV7-9 and TRBJ2-5; perhaps TRBD2 as D (5 bases). This CDR3 has 15 amino acids. Germline CDR1 is SEHNR and CDR2 is FQNEAQ (reference sequence). The V gene lost 1 base and the J gene lost 4 bases, with 13 bases spanning the gap. The CDR3 reads CASSLGSGVIETQYF. CDR3 nucleotides: TGTGCCAGCAGCTTAGGTTCCGGGGTAATAGAGACCCAGTACTTC.

The genes are TRBV29-1 and TRBJ1-1; D possibly corresponds to TRBD1 (5 bases). CDR3 length equals 11 residues. Between the trimmed V and J ends, which lost 3 bases and 7 bases, there was a span of 9 bases. The V gene's germline CDR1 is SQVTM and CDR2 ANQGSEA. The CDR3 here is CSVDRGGEAFF. Written as DNA, the CDR3 is TGCAGCGTTGACCGGGGGGGTGAAGCTTTCTTT.

The chain employs TRBV4-2 and TRBJ2-1; 13 positions agree with TRBD2. Unmatched junction bases numbered 7, after V lost 0 bases and J lost 2 bases. Germline V gene data show CDR1 as LGHNA and CDR2 as YNFKEQ. This CDR3 has 19 residues. CDR3 residues: CASSQDWDTSGRAYNEQFF. The CDR3 nucleotides are TGTGCCAGCAGCCAAGATTGGGACACTAGCGGGAGGGCCTACAATGAGCAGTTCTTC.

A few counts support this clonotype. The chain joins TRBV5-5 to TRBJ1-5; the D is unclear. The germline V and J ends were trimmed by 2 bases and 2 bases, with 11 bases remaining between them. Germline-derived CDR1 and CDR2 are SGHKS and YYEKEE (reference sequence). This CDR3 region has 15 residues. CDR3 region: CASSFRAGGNQPQHF. The CDR3 coding sequence is TGTGCCAGCAGCTTCCGGGCCGGGGGCAATCAGCCCCAGCATTTT.

This clonotype has at least ten counts. The CDR3 DNA reads as TGTGCCACCAGTGATCCCACAGGGGGCGATGAGCAGTTCTTC. Translated: CATSDPTGGDEQFF. The chain has TRBV24-1 and TRBJ2-1; 9 positions match TRBD1. Germline V lookup: CDR1 KGHDR, CDR2 SFDVKD. The CDR3 totals 14 residues. J was trimmed by 8 bases and V by 3 bases; bases with no gene match: 4.

The rearrangement uses TRBV4-2 and TRBJ2-3; D not resolved. Germline V gene sequence: CDR1 LGHNA, CDR2 YNFKEQ. Trimming removed 3 bases at V and 0 bases at J, with 13 bases between. This CDR3 spans 16 amino acids. CDR3 amino acids: CASSHPSTPSTDTQYF. As DNA, the CDR3 is TGTGCCAGCAGCCACCCCTCGACGCCCAGCACAGATACGCAGTATTTT.

This clonotype was detected only a few times. The V gene is TRBV7-2, the J gene TRBJ2-3; TRBD2 matches 9 bases. The CDR3 contains 21 residues. The germline V gene has CDR1 SGHTA and CDR2 FQGNSA. V shed 7 bases and J 0 bases; nucleotides not matched to a gene: 23. The CDR3 sequence is CASIKAEERGALFPSTDTQYF. CDR3 bases: TGTGCCAGCATCAAAGCGGAGGAGCGGGGGGCCCTCTTTCCTAGCACAGATACGCAGTATTTT.